The T cell receptor beta chain under discussion was sequenced for a study of T cells after yellow fever vaccination. Study findings and constraints: Peaking on day 5 versus 15, the secondary response was faster but weaker. It was a small share of clonotypes that appeared in both CD4 and CD8 compartments.

For this clonotype: Antigen: not known.

The CDR3 is 17 residues long. Germline CDR1 is LGHNA and CDR2 is YSLEER. The V gene lost 2 bases and the J gene lost 9 bases, with 20 bases spanning the gap. Production of TCR cDNA was by 5'RACE template switching, which also added a universal primer site and UMIs. Each CDR3 protein gets one entry after TCRdb re-called the 5' RACE reads with MiXCR. The table lists some 340,000 distinct CDR3 sequences, about 10% of them singletons, with 3% to 4% in the top ten. The rearrangement joins TRBV4-3 to TRBJ1-6; D perhaps matches TRBD1 (5 bases). This clonotype was obtained from a young man who received the YFV17D yellow fever vaccine. The input for sequencing was CD4+ T cells sorted from PBMCs, taken 45 days after the yellow fever booster vaccination. For the CDR3, the DNA is TGCGCCAGCAGCCAACGCAAGAATGCGGGGGTTAGTTCACCCCTCCACTTT. Its protein product is CASSQRKNAGVSSPLHF.